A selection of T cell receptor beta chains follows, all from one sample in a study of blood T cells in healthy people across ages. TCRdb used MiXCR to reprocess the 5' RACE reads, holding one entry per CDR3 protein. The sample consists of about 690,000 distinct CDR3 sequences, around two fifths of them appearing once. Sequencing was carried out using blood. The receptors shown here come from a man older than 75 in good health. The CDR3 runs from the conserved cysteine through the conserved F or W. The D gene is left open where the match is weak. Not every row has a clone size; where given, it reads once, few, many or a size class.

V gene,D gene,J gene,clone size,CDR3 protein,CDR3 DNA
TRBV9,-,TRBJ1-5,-,CASSVDGQWHQPQHF,TGTGCCAGCAGCGTAGACGGGCAGTGGCATCAGCCCCAGCATTTT
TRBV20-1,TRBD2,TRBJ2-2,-,CSAREVAGTNTGELFF,TGCAGTGCTAGAGAAGTAGCGGGAACGAACACCGGGGAGCTGTTTTTT
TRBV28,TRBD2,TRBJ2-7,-,CTSSSLAGESYEQYF,TGTACCAGCAGTTCGTTAGCGGGAGAGTCCTACGAGCAGTACTTC
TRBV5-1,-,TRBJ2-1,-,CASSSQDGGSYNEQFF,TGCGCCAGCAGCTCGCAAGACGGTGGCTCCTACAATGAGCAGTTCTTC
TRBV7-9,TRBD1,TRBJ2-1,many,CASSYKSSGGSGEQFF,TGTGCCAGCAGCTACAAATCTTCAGGGGGCTCTGGGGAGCAGTTCTTC
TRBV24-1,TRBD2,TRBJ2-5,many,CATSSSGERTQYF,TGTGCCACCAGTTCTAGCGGGGAGCGGACCCAGTACTTC
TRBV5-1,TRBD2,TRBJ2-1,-,CASSLFQRGGSEQFF,TGCGCCAGCAGCTTGTTCCAGCGGGGGGGCAGTGAGCAGTTCTTC
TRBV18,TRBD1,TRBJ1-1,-,CASSRTDRDNTEAFF,TGTGCCAGCTCCCGCACGGACAGGGATAACACTGAAGCTTTCTTT
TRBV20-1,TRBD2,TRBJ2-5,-,CSASGLAGWYQETQYF,TGCAGTGCTAGTGGCCTAGCGGGTTGGTACCAAGAGACCCAGTACTTC
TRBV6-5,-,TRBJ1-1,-,CASSYSSPGHNMNTEAFF,TGTGCCAGCAGTTACTCATCTCCGGGGCATAACATGAACACTGAAGCTTTCTTT
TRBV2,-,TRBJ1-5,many,CASSRGQSNQPQHF,TGTGCCAGCAGCCGGGGGCAAAGCAATCAGCCCCAGCATTTT
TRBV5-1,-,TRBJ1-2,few,CASSLAVGRPNYGYTF,TGCGCCAGCAGCTTGGCCGTGGGACGGCCCAACTATGGCTACACCTTC
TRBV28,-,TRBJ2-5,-,CASSQTVETQYF,TGTGCCAGCAGTCAAACAGTGGAGACCCAGTACTTC
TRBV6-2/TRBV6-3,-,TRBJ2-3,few,CASSNYGARDTQYF,TGTGCCAGCAGCAACTATGGGGCGAGGGATACGCAGTATTTT
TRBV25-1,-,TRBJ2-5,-,CASSDLTDPRETQYF,TGTGCCAGCAGTGACTTGACAGATCCGAGAGAGACCCAGTACTTC
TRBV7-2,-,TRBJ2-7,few,CASSRGGTSSYEQYF,TGTGCCAGCAGCCGAGGGGGTACGAGCTCCTACGAGCAGTACTTC
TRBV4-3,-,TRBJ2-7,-,CANSQERNRVTYEQYF,TGCGCCAACAGCCAAGAGCGAAACAGGGTGACCTACGAGCAGTACTTC
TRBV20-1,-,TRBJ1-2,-,CSASNPGNYGYTF,TGTAGTGCTAGTAACCCAGGGAACTATGGCTACACCTTC
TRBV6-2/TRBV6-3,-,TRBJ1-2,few,CASSYSGVGYTF,TGTGCCAGCAGTTATTCGGGGGTCGGCTACACCTTC
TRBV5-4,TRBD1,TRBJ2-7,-,CASSLNRGQGYEQYF,TGTGCCAGCAGCTTGAATAGAGGACAGGGATACGAGCAGTACTTC
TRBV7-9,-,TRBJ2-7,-,CACSLDRGGPSYEQYF,TGTGCCTGCAGCTTAGATCGAGGGGGACCATCCTACGAGCAGTACTTC
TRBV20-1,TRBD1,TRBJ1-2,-,CSAAGQGALLYGYTF,TGCAGTGCTGCTGGACAGGGGGCTTTGTTGTATGGCTACACCTTC
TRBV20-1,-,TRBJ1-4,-,CSARDLQDPTRKLFF,TGCAGTGCTAGAGATCTACAGGACCCAACCCGAAAACTGTTTTTT
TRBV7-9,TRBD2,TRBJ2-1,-,CASSLDRFLAGGHEFF,TGTGCCAGCAGCTTAGACAGATTTCTAGCGGGAGGGCATGAGTTCTTC